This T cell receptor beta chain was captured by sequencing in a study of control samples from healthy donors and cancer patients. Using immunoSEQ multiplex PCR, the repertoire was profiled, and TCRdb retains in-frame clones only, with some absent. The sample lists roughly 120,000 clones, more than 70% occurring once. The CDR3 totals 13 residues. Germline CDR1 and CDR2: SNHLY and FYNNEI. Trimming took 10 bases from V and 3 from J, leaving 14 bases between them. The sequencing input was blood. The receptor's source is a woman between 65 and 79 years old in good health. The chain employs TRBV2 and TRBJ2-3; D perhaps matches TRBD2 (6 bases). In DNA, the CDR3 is TGTGCCACCGGAGGGGTCGGAACAGATACGCAGTATTTT. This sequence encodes CATGGVGTDTQYF.